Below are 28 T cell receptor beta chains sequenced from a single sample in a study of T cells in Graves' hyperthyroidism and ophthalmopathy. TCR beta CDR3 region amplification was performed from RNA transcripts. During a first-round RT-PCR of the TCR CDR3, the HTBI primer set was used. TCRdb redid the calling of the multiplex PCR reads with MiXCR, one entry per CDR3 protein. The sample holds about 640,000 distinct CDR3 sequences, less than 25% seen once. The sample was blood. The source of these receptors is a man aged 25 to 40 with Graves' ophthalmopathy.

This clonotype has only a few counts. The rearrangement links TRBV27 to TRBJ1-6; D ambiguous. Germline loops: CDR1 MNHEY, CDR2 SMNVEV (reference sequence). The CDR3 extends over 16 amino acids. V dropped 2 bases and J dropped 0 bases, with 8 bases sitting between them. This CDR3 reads CASSLEAGSYNSPLHF. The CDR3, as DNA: TGTGCCAGCAGTTTAGAGGCAGGCTCCTATAATTCACCCCTCCACTTT.

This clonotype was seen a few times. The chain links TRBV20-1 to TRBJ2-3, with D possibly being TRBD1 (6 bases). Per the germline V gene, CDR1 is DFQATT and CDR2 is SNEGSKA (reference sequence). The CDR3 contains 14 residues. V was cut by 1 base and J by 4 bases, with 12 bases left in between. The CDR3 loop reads CSARVGAGADTQYF. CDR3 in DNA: TGCAGTGCTAGAGTGGGGGCTGGTGCAGATACGCAGTATTTT.

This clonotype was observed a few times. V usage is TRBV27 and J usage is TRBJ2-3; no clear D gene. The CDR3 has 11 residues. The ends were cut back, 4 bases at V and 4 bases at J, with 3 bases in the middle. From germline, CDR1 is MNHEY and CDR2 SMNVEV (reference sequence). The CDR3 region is CASSWADTQYF. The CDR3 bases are TGTGCCAGCAGTTGGGCAGATACGCAGTATTTT.

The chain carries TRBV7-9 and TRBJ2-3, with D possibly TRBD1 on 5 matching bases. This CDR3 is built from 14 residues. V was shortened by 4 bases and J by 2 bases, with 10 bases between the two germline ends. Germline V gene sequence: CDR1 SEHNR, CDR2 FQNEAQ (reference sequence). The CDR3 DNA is TGTGCCAGCAGCTCGGTAGGGGCCACAGATACGCAGTATTTT. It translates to CASSSVGATDTQYF.

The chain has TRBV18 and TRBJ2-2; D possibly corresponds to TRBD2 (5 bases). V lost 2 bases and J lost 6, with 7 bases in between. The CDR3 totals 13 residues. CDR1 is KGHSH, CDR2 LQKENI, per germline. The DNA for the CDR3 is TGTGCCAGCTCACCATCGCGGGCCGGGGAGCTGTTTTTT. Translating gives CASSPSRAGELFF.

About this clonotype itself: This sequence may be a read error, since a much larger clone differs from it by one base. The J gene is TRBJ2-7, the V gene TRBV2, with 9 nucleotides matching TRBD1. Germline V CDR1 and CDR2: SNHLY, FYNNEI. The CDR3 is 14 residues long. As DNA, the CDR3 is TGTGCCAGCACCCCGACAGGGGGATCCTGCGAGCAGTACTTC. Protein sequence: CASTPTGGSCEQYF.

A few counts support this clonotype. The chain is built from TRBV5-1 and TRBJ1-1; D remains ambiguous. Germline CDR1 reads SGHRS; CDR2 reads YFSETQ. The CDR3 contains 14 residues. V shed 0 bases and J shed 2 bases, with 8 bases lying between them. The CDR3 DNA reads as TGCGCCAGCAGCTTGGCTGGGTTCAACACTGAAGCTTTCTTT. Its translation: CASSLAGFNTEAFF.

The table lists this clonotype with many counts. CDR3 sequence (DNA): TGTGCCAGCAGCTTGAGTGGTTTAAATTCACCCCTCCACTTT. Translation gives CASSLSGLNSPLHF. This chain links TRBV5-6 with TRBJ1-6; D is unclear. Germline assignment: CDR1 SGHDT and CDR2 YYEEEE. Trimming pared 1 base from V and 7 bases from J, leaving 9 bases between. CDR3 length: 14 amino acids. Supplemented by reference TRBV5-6 and TRBJ1-6, the full variable domain reads DAGVTQSPTHLIKTRGQQVTLRCSPKSGHDTVSWYQQALGQGPQFIFQYYEEEERQRGNFPDRFSGHQFPNYSSELNVNALLLGDSALYLCASSLSGLNSPLHFGNGTRLTVT.

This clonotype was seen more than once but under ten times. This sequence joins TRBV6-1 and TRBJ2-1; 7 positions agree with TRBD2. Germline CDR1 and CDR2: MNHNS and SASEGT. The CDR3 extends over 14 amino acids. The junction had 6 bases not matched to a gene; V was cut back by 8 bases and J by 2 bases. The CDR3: CASVTSVTYNEQFF. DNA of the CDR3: TGTGCCAGCGTCACTAGCGTGACCTACAATGAGCAGTTCTTC.

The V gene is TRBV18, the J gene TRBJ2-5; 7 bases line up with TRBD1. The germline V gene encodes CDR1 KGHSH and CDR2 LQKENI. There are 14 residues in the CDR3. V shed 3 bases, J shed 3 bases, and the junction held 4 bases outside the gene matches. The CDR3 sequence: CASSPQGQKETQYF. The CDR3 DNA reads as TGTGCCAGCTCACCCCAGGGACAGAAAGAGACCCAGTACTTC.

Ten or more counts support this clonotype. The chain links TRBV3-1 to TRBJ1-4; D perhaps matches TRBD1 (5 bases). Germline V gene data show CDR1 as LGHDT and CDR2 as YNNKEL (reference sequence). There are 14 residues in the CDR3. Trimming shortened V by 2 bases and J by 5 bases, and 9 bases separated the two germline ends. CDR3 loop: CASSQQRDNEKLFF. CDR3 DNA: TGTGCCAGCAGCCAACAGCGGGACAATGAAAAACTGTTTTTT.

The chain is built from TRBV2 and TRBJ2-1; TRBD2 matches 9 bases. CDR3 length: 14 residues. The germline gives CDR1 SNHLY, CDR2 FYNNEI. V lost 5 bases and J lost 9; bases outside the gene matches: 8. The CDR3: CASSLTSGYFEQFF. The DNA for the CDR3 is TGTGCCAGCAGTTTGACTAGCGGTTACTTTGAGCAGTTCTTC.

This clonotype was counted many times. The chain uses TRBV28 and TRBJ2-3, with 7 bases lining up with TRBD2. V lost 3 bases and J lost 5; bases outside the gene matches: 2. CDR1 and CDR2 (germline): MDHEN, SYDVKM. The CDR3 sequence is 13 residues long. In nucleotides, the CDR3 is TGTGCCAGCAGTTTGGGAGGGCAAGATACGCAGTATTTT. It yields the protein CASSLGGQDTQYF.

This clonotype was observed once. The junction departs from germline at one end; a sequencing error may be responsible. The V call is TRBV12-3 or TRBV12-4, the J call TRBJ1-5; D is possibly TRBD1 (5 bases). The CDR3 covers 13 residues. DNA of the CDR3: TGTGCCAGCAGCCCGGACACCCTTCAGCCCCAGCGTTTT. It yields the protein CASSPDTLQPQRF.

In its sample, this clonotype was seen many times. The CDR3 here is CASSVDFAYNEQFF. CDR3 in DNA: TGTGCCAGCAGCGTTGACTTCGCTTACAATGAGCAGTTCTTC. This sequence joins TRBV9 and TRBJ2-1, with no clear D. V was cut by 2 bases and J by 4 bases, with 10 bases left in between. This CDR3 spans 14 amino acids. Germline V gene lookup returns CDR1 SGDLS and CDR2 YYNGEE.

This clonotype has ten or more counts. CDR3 in DNA: TGTGCCAGCAGCCAAGATCGTGGATGGGCCACTGAAGCTTTCTTT. It is translated as CASSQDRGWATEAFF. This rearrangement joins TRBV3-1 to TRBJ1-1; D unclear. The germline V gene encodes CDR1 LGHDT and CDR2 YNNKEL (reference sequence). V was clipped by 0 bases and J by 4 bases, with 12 bases between them. The CDR3 runs 15 residues.

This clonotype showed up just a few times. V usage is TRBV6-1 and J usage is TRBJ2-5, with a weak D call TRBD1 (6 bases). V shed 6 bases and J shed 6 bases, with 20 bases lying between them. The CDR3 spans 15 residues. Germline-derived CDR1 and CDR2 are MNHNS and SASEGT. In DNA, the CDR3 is TGTGCCAGCAGACGGCCATTGGACAGTCGTAAGACCCAGTACTTC. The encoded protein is CASRRPLDSRKTQYF.

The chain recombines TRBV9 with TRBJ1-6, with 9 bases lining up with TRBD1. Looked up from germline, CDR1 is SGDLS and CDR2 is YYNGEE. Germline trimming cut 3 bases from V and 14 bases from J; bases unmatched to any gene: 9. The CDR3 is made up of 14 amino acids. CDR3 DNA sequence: TGTGCCAGCAGCGCTGGACAGGGGTTTAAGGCCCTCCACTTT. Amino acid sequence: CASSAGQGFKALHF.

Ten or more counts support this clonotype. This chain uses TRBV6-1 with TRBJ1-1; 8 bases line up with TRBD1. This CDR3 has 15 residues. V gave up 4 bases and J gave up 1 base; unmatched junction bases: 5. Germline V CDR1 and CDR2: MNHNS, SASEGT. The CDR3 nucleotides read TGTGCCAGCAGTGTTACAGGGGGTGGGAACACTGAAGCTTTCTTT. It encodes CASSVTGGGNTEAFF.

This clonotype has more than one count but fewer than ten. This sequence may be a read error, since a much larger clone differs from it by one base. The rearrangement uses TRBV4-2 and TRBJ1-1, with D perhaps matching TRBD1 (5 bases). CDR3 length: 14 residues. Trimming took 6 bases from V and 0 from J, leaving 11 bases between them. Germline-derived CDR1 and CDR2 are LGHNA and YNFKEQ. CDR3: CASSLSTVNTEAFF. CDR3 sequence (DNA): TGTGCCAGCAGTTTATCGACAGTGAACACTGAAGCTTTCTTT.

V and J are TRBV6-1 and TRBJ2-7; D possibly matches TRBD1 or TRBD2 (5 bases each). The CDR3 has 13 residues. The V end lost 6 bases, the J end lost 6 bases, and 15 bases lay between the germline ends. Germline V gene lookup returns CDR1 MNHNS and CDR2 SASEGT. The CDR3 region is CASSPPGPLEQYF. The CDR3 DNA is TGTGCCAGCAGCCCTCCGGGACCACTCGAGCAGTACTTC.

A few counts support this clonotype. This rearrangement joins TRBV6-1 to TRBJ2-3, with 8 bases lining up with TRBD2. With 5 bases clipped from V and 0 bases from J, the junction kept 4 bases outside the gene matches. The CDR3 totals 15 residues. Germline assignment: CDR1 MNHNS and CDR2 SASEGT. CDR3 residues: CASSFSGISTDTQYF. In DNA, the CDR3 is TGTGCCAGCAGTTTTAGCGGGATTAGCACAGATACGCAGTATTTT.

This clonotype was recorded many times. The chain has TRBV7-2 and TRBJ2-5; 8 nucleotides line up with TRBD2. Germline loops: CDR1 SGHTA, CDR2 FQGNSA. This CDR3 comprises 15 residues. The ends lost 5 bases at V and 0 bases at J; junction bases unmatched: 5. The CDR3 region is CASSPPTSDQETQYF. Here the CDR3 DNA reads TGTGCCAGCAGCCCTCCGACTAGCGACCAAGAGACCCAGTACTTC.

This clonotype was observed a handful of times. CDR3 bases: TGTGCCAGCAGCTTATCTGGGACCCACAATGAGCAGTTCTTC. Encoded protein: CASSLSGTHNEQFF. The chain combines TRBV7-2 with TRBJ2-1; D may correspond to TRBD1 or TRBD2 (5 bases each). Trimming pared 2 bases from V and 5 bases from J, leaving 10 bases between. This CDR3 spans 14 amino acids. The V gene's germline CDR1 is SGHTA and CDR2 FQGNSA. Full variable domain (outside the CDR3, taken from reference TRBV7-2 and TRBJ2-1): GAGVSQSPSNKVTEKGKDVELRCDPISGHTALYWYRQSLGQGLEFLIYFQGNSAPDKSGLPSDRFSAERTGGSVSTLTIQRTQQEDSAVYLCASSLSGTHNEQFFGPGTRLTVL.

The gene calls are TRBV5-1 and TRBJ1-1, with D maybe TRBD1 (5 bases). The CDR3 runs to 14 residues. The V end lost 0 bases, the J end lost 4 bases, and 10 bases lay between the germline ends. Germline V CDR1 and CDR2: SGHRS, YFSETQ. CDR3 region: CASSLGARGTEAFF. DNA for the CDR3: TGCGCCAGCAGCTTGGGTGCTAGGGGCACTGAAGCTTTCTTT.

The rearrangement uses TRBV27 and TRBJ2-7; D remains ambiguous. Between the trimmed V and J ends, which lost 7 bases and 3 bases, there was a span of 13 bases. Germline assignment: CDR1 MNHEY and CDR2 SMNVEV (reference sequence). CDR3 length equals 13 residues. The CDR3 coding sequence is TGTGCCAGCATGAGGTTCGGCTTCTACGAGCAGTACTTC. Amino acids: CASMRFGFYEQYF.

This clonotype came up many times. The CDR3 coding sequence is TGCAGCGTTGCGGTGATAGCGGGAGCTGAAAGACACAATGAGCAGTTCTTC. This codes for CSVAVIAGAERHNEQFF. V usage is TRBV29-1 and J usage is TRBJ2-1, with 9 bases that match TRBD2. Trimming took 4 bases from V and 5 from J; bases not matched to a gene: 15. Per germline, CDR1 SQVTM and CDR2 ANQGSEA. CDR3 size: 17 residues.

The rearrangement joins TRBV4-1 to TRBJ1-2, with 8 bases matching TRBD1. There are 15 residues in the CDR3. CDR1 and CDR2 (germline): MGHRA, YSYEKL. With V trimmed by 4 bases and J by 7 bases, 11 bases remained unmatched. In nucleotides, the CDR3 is TGCGCCAGCAGCCTCAACACCCAGGGGGCCTCTGGCTACACCTTC. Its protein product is CASSLNTQGASGYTF.